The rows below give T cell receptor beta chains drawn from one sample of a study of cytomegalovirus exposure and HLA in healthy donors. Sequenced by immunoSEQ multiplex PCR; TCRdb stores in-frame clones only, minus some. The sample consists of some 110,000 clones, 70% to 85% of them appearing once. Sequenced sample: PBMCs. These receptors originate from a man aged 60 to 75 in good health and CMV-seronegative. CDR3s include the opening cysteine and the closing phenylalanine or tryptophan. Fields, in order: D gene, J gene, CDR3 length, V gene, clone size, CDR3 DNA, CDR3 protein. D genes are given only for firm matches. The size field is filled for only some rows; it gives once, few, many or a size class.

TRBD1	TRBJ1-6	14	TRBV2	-	TGTGCCAGCAGTGAAGGGACAGGGGATTCACCCCTCCACTTT	CASSEGTGDSPLHF
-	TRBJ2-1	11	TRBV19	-	TGTGCCAGTAGTTCCCGACAGGAGGAGTTCTTC	CASSSRQEEFF
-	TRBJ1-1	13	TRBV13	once	TGTGCCAGCAGCTTCCTGCGGAACACTGAAGCTTTCTTT	CASSFLRNTEAFF
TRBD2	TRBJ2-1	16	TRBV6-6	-	TGTGCCAGCAGCGCCCTGGGGCGGGGGTCCTACAATGAGCAGTTCTTC	CASSALGRGSYNEQFF
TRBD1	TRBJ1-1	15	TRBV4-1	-	TGCGCCAGCAGCCGAGGGGGACAGGGGGGGACTGAAGCTTTCTTT	CASSRGGQGGTEAFF
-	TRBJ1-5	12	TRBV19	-	TGTGCCAGTAACTCGCCGAATCAGCCCCAGCATTTT	CASNSPNQPQHF
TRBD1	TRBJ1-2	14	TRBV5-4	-	TGTGCCAGCAGGTCCGGGACAGCGAGGTATGGCTACACCTTC	CASRSGTARYGYTF
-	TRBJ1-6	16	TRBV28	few	TGTGCCAGCAGCCCTCTGTCTACTACATATAATTCACCCCTCCACTTT	CASSPLSTTYNSPLHF
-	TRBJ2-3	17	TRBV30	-	TGTGCCTGGAGGTTCGGACATAGAAAGACTAGCACAGATACGCAGTATTTT	CAWRFGHRKTSTDTQYF
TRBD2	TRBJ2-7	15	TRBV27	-	TGTGCCAGCAGTTTATTAGCGGGGCACTCCTACGAGCAGTACTTC	CASSLLAGHSYEQYF
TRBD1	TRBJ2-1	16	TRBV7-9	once	TGTGCCAGCAGCTTAGCGGGACAGGGCCTCTACAATGAGCAGTTCTTC	CASSLAGQGLYNEQFF
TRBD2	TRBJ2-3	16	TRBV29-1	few	TGCAGCGTTGCTGGGACTAGCGGGGGGGCGGTAGATACGCAGTATTTT	CSVAGTSGGAVDTQYF
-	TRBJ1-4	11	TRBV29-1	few	TGCAGCGGTGTAACAGGGGAAAAACTGTTTTTT	CSGVTGEKLFF
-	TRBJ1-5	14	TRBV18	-	TGTGCCAGCTCACCGACAGAGGTGAATCAGCCCCAGCATTTT	CASSPTEVNQPQHF
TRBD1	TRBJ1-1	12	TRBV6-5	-	TGTGCCAGCAGTTTGGGACAGGGTGCAGCTTTCTTT	CASSLGQGAAFF
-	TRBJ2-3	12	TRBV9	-	TGTGCCAGCGGGGGGGCCGGAGATACGCAGTATTTT	CASGGAGDTQYF
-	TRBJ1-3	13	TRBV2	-	TGTGCCAGCTCGAGGGTTTGGCGGGACACCATATATTTT	CASSRVWRDTIYF
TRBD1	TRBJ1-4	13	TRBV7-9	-	TGTGCCGTTACCCAGGGGGCAGGCGAAAAACTGTTTTTT	CAVTQGAGEKLFF
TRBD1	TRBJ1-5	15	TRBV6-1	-	TGTGCCAGCAGTCCGACAGGGGATAGCAATCAGCCCCAGCATTTT	CASSPTGDSNQPQHF
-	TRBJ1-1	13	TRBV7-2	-	TGTGCCACCTCGAGGAGATCCAACACTGAAGCTTTCTTT	CATSRRSNTEAFF
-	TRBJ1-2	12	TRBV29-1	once	TGCAGCGTTGAATGGTCAAGCTTGGGCTACACCTTC	CSVEWSSLGYTF
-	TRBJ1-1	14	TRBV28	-	TGTGCCAGCAGAATAGGGGGGGCGGTCACTGAAGCTTTCTTT	CASRIGGAVTEAFF
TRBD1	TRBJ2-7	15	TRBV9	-	TGTGCCAGCAGCGTAGGGGACAGGGGGCCATACGAGCAGTACTTC	CASSVGDRGPYEQYF
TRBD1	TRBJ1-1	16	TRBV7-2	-	TGTGCCAGCAGCTTAGCGGGACAGGGCCAGAACACTGAAGCTTTCTTT	CASSLAGQGQNTEAFF
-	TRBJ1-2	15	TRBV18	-	TGTGCCAGCTCCCGCCCCGAACAGAAATTCTATGGCTACACCTTC	CASSRPEQKFYGYTF
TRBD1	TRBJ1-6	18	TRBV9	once	TGTGCCAGCAGCGCCCAAACGGGGACAGGGCCCTATAATTCACCCCTCCACTTT	CASSAQTGTGPYNSPLHF
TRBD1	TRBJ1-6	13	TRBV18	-	TGTGCCAGCTCACGGACAGGGGATTCACCCCTCCACTTT	CASSRTGDSPLHF
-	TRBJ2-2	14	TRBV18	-	TGTGCCAGCTCACAGGGGAAGGGCACCGGGGAGCTGTTTTTT	CASSQGKGTGELFF
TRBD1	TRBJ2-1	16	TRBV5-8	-	TGTGCCAGCAGCTTGGAGGGGGGACAGGGGATGGATGAGCAGTTCTTC	CASSLEGGQGMDEQFF
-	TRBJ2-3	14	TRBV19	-	TGTGCCAGTAGTATTTCGGGGGGCGGGGATACGCAGTATTTT	CASSISGGGDTQYF
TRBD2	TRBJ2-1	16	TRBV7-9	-	TGTGCCAGCAGCGTATCCGCTAGCGGGGGGCGTGATGAGCAGTTCTTC	CASSVSASGGRDEQFF
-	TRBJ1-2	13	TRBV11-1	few	TGTGCCAGCAGCTCACTGCAGGGTTATGGCTACACCTTC	CASSSLQGYGYTF
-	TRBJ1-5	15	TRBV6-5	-	TGTGCCAGCACTCCCCGGGTCAATAGCAATCAGCCCCAGCATTTT	CASTPRVNSNQPQHF
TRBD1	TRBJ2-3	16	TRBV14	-	TGTGCCAGCAGCCAGGTGGGACAGGGTCCGACAGATACGCAGTATTTT	CASSQVGQGPTDTQYF
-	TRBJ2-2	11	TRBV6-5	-	TGTGCCAGCTATTCCACCGGGGAGCTGTTTTTT	CASYSTGELFF
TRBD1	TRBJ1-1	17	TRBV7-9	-	TGTGCCAGCAGCCCACAACTACTGGACAGGGGAGAATTTGGAGCTTTCTTT	CASSPQLLDRGEFGAFF
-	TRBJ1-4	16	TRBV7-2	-	TGTGCCAGCAGACCCGGGACACAGGGCAAGTTTGAAAAACTGTTTTTT	CASRPGTQGKFEKLFF